This T cell receptor (beta chain) was identified in a study of blood T cell repertoires in COVID-19. The overall study: Sites in the United States, Italy and Spain provided acute and convalescent COVID-19 samples. PBMCs, B-cell-depleted T cells, or T cells provided the cDNA or gDNA that made up the material.

This CDR3 is built from 15 residues. CDR1 is LNHNV and CDR2 is YYDKDF in the germline V gene (reference sequence). V trimming: 0 bases; J trimming: 3 bases; junction bases outside the gene matches: 5. In the original analysis: From reference gene primer amplification, estimates of nucleated cell counts were derived. Clones were read by immunoSEQ multiplex PCR, and TCRdb kept only the in-frame ones, dropping some. V and J calls and clone size are copied from that table; D and trimming were computed from the DNA. This repertoire shows more than 85,000 clones, roughly 85% found once; its top ten account for about 4.5%.

The source is a man aged 70-80 years with acute or convalescent COVID-19. The chain links TRBV15 to TRBJ2-7, with 7 bases identical to TRBD1. Sequencing was performed on peripheral blood. The CDR3 loop is CATSREKTGFYEQYV. CDR3 nucleotide sequence: TGTGCCACCAGCAGAGAAAAGACAGGGTTCTACGAGCAGTACGTC.